These T cell receptor beta chains were read from a single sample in a study of blood T cell repertoires in COVID-19. The table came from immunoSEQ multiplex PCR; TCRdb's copy has only in-frame clones and leaves some out. The table lists over 150,000 clones, 80% to 85% of them singletons. The sample taken for sequencing was peripheral blood. Receptors were obtained from a woman aged 60 to 75 with acute or convalescent COVID-19. Each CDR3 is given with its conserved first and last residue. The D gene is left open where the match is weak. Size is stated for part of the rows, as once, few or many counts, or as a class when the clone is expanded.

d_call,v_call,clone_size,j_call,cdr3_nt,cdr3_aa
TRBD1,TRBV9,-,TRBJ1-1,TGTGCCAGCAGCTCCCCACAGGGGGCACGAGGTGAAGCTTTCTTT,CASSSPQGARGEAFF
TRBD1,TRBV4-1,-,TRBJ2-6,TGCGCCAGCAGCCCCCAAGGACAGGTGGATTCTGGGGCCAACGTCCTGACTTTC,CASSPQGQVDSGANVLTF
TRBD1,TRBV19,-,TRBJ1-2,TGTGCCAGTAGTATGTACAGGGGGAGGTCTGGCTATGGCTACACCTTC,CASSMYRGRSGYGYTF
-,TRBV5-1,few,TRBJ2-5,TGCGCCAGCAGCTTGGGAGGGGGGGACCAAGAGACCCAGTACTTC,CASSLGGGDQETQYF
-,TRBV6-5,-,TRBJ1-3,TGTGCCAGCCCTTCACTCTCTGGAAACACCATATATTTT,CASPSLSGNTIYF
-,TRBV7-2,-,TRBJ2-3,TGTGCCAGCAGCGCCGGGAACACAGATACGCAGTATTTT,CASSAGNTDTQYF
TRBD2,TRBV7-6,-,TRBJ2-3,TGTGCCAGCAGCCCGCTAGCGGGGGGAGCGTTAATGGATACGCAGTATTTT,CASSPLAGGALMDTQYF
-,TRBV7-3,-,TRBJ1-1,TGTGCCAGCAGCTTGGGACATGGGAACACTGAAGCTTTCTTT,CASSLGHGNTEAFF
TRBD1,TRBV10-2,-,TRBJ2-3,TGCGCCAGCAGTGGCCCGGGACAGCTCACAGATACGCAGTATTTT,CASSGPGQLTDTQYF
TRBD2,TRBV4-2,-,TRBJ2-3,TGTGCCAGCACTTCGGGCGGGGGGGCAGATACGCAGTATTTT,CASTSGGGADTQYF
-,TRBV6-2/TRBV6-3,-,TRBJ1-1,TGTGCCAGCAGTTACTTGGGACTCACGGAAGCTTTCTTT,CASSYLGLTEAFF
TRBD2,TRBV6-5,-,TRBJ2-5,TGTGCCAGCAGTTTTAGCGGGGGGGAAGAGACCCAGTACTTC,CASSFSGGEETQYF
-,TRBV7-2,-,TRBJ1-2,TGTGCCAGCAGCTTAGAAGCTAGTGGCTACACCTTC,CASSLEASGYTF